The clone carrying this T cell receptor beta chain was seen a single time. Antigen: not known. Deep-level settings were used for running the assay. Each subset's genomic DNA was split evenly across several immunoSEQ plates. The repertoire was sequenced with immunoSEQ multiplex PCR; TCRdb's copy has only in-frame clones and lacks some. The sample consists of 2 million to 2.5 million clones, about 92% of them appearing once. The naive CD8 population came from CD45RO-negative cells selected for CCR7, without terminally differentiated effector memory CD45RA+ cells. The CDR3 consists of 19 residues. V shed 4 bases and J 2 bases; nucleotides not matched to a gene: 15. The germline V gene encodes CDR1 SGDLS and CDR2 YYNGEE. The sample comes from a study of shared clonotypes between healthy human individuals. Background on the study: In total, the donors were a couple of women and three men aged 18 to 49.

Study-level results: Sharing of clonotypes among donors was expected to vary with sequencing depth.

This chain links TRBV9 with TRBJ2-3; 11 bases align to TRBD2. The specimen was naive CD8+ T cells from PBMCs. This clonotype was sampled from a man between 18 and 29 years old in good health. Some clones in this sample may be carry-over from other donors' samples. The CDR3 DNA reads as TGTGCCAGCAGCACGACAGGGCGGCGGACTAGCGGGCCCACAGATACGCAGTATTTT. It is translated as CASSTTGRRTSGPTDTQYF.